The rows below give T cell receptor beta chains drawn from one sample of a study of blood T cell repertoires in COVID-19. This table comes from immunoSEQ multiplex PCR, and its TCRdb copy is limited to in-frame clones, with some not included. The sample lists around 170,000 clones, around 80% occurring once. Sequencing input: peripheral blood. These receptors came from a woman of 80 years or more with COVID-19, enrolled during active disease. Each CDR3 is given with its conserved first and last residue. Fields, in order: clone size, D gene, J gene, V gene, CDR3 protein, CDR3 DNA. The D gene is left open where the match is weak. Rows give clone size only sometimes, using once, few, many, or a class for an expanded clone.

>NA|NA|TRBJ2-5|TRBV18
CASSPGTLTQETQYF
TGTGCCAGCTCACCGGGGACACTGACTCAAGAGACCCAGTACTTC
>few|NA|TRBJ1-5|TRBV19
CASRTTGNSNQPQHF
TGTGCCAGTAGAACAACAGGGAATAGCAATCAGCCCCAGCATTTT
>NA|TRBD1|TRBJ1-1|TRBV5-1
CASSKRGTDENTEAFF
TGCGCCAGCAGCAAAAGGGGGACAGACGAGAACACTGAAGCTTTCTTT
>few|NA|TRBJ1-3|TRBV5-6
CASSVRENTIYF
TGTGCCAGCAGCGTGCGAGAAAACACCATATATTTT
>NA|NA|TRBJ1-5|TRBV6-2/TRBV6-3
CASSYKRDQPQHF
TGTGCCAGCAGTTACAAGCGGGATCAGCCCCAGCATTTT
>NA|TRBD2|TRBJ2-7|TRBV27
CASAPYYSGIDEQYF
TGTGCCAGCGCCCCTTACTACAGCGGGATCGACGAGCAGTACTTC
>NA|NA|TRBJ1-1|TRBV28
CASSLWSVNTEAFF
TGTGCCAGCAGTTTATGGTCCGTTAACACTGAAGCTTTCTTT
>NA|NA|TRBJ1-1|TRBV2
CASTATGLMNTEAFF
TGTGCCAGCACCGCAACAGGGCTTATGAACACTGAAGCTTTCTTT
>once|TRBD1|TRBJ1-2|TRBV6-2/TRBV6-3
CASSYSGFDRGRRGYTF
TGTGCCAGCAGTTACTCGGGGTTTGACAGGGGGAGACGTGGCTACACCTTC
>few|NA|TRBJ2-2|TRBV7-9
CASSFKGANTGELFF
TGTGCCAGCAGCTTCAAGGGGGCGAACACCGGGGAGCTGTTTTTT
>NA|TRBD2|TRBJ2-1|TRBV2
CASSRTSGSLNEQFF
TGTGCCAGCAGTCGGACTAGCGGGAGTCTGAATGAGCAGTTCTTC
>NA|NA|TRBJ2-5|TRBV23-1
CASSQSTGQETQYF
TGCGCCAGCAGTCAATCCACAGGCCAAGAGACCCAGTACTTC
>NA|TRBD2|TRBJ2-7|TRBV5-1
CASSLASGVAYEQYF
TGCGCCAGCAGCTTGGCTAGCGGGGTTGCCTACGAGCAGTACTTC
>NA|NA|TRBJ1-2|TRBV11-2
CASSLAGATAGYTF
TGTGCCAGCAGCTTGGCAGGGGCAACGGCTGGCTACACCTTC
>NA|TRBD1|TRBJ2-7|TRBV11-1
CASSFLPGQGAIEQYF
TGTGCCAGCAGCTTTTTACCGGGACAGGGGGCAATCGAGCAGTACTTC